This T cell receptor (beta chain) was retrieved from a study of T cell responses to AZD1222 COVID-19 vaccine. General observations from the study: The donor cohort was predominantly white British with a female majority, and clonal diversity may have been underestimated. After two AZD1222 doses, spike-specific TCR breadth and depth rose versus day 0. Just a handful of people given AZD1222 tested seropositive at baseline. It was only after the peak T cell response that any repertoires were sampled.

Trimming removed 3 bases at V and 6 bases at J, with 12 bases between. The CDR3 extends over 13 amino acids. Germline V gene data show CDR1 as MDHEN and CDR2 as SYDVKM. A remark on this clone: Its antigen remains unidentified.

The method was immunoSEQ multiplex PCR; TCRdb's version includes in-frame clones alone and lacks a portion of them. This sample carries roughly 120,000 clones, 75% to 90% of them seen once, and the ten largest clones take approximately 4.4%. The sequence was obtained from an adult who received the AZD1222 COVID-19 vaccine. This rearrangement joins TRBV28 to TRBJ2-7; the D is unclear. Source: peripheral blood, taken 28 days after the second AZD1222 dose. CDR3 residues: CASSFSTPGEQYF. CDR3 nucleotide sequence: TGTGCCAGCAGTTTCTCTACCCCAGGCGAGCAGTACTTC.